The rows below give T cell receptor beta chains drawn from one sample of a study of T cells in Graves' hyperthyroidism and ophthalmopathy. TCRdb called the multiplex PCR reads again in MiXCR, with one record for every CDR3 protein. The table lists hundreds of thousands of distinct CDR3 sequences, approximately 15% of them singletons. The sample comprised blood. Every receptor here comes from a woman younger than 30 with Graves' hyperthyroidism. Each CDR3 is given with its conserved first and last residue. The D gene is left open where the match is weak. A row's size may be missing; if present it is once, few, many or a size class.

size	D	V	J	CDR3	DNA
many	TRBD2	TRBV6-1	TRBJ2-5	CASSEEGGRLGTQYF	TGTGCCAGCAGTGAAGAAGGCGGGAGGCTCGGGACCCAGTACTTC
few	-	TRBV6-1	TRBJ2-3	CASSQEGLDTQYF	TGTGCCAGCAGTCAAGAGGGACTCGATACGCAGTATTTT
many	-	TRBV6-1	TRBJ1-1	CASRLDRLNTEAFF	TGTGCCAGCAGACTCGACAGACTGAACACTGAAGCTTTCTTT
few	TRBD1	TRBV12-3/TRBV12-4	TRBJ2-1	CASGRQGWNEQFF	TGTGCCAGCGGGCGACAGGGGTGGAATGAGCAGTTCTTC
many	-	TRBV6-1	TRBJ1-1	CASSERTGGTHSRTEAFF	TGTGCCAGCAGTGAACGGACGGGGGGTACCCATTCCAGGACTGAAGCTTTCTTT
-	TRBD1	TRBV9	TRBJ1-2	CASSSFGTGAYGYTF	TGTGCCAGCAGCTCTTTTGGGACAGGGGCCTATGGCTACACCTTC
many	-	TRBV13	TRBJ2-5	CASSLESTQGPDQETQYF	TGTGCCAGCAGCTTAGAATCGACTCAGGGGCCGGACCAAGAGACCCAGTACTTC
few	-	TRBV30	TRBJ1-6	CAWTGDAGRSPLHF	TGTGCCTGGACGGGGGACGCGGGGCGGTCACCCCTCCACTTT
many	TRBD1	TRBV12-3/TRBV12-4	TRBJ2-7	CASSLAGTGGEQYF	TGTGCCAGCAGTTTAGCCGGGACAGGGGGTGAGCAGTACTTC
many	TRBD1	TRBV18	TRBJ2-3	CASSPRQGRTDTQYF	TGTGCCAGCTCACCCCGACAGGGGAGAACAGATACGCAGTATTTT
many	-	TRBV6-1	TRBJ2-1	CASSGRYNEQFF	TGTGCCAGCAGTGGCCGTTACAATGAGCAGTTCTTC
-	TRBD1	TRBV4-1	TRBJ1-5	CASSQYGTGGGQPQHF	TGCGCCAGCAGCCAATACGGGACAGGGGGGGGTCAGCCCCAGCATTTT
many	TRBD2	TRBV7-6	TRBJ2-3	CASSLSIAGPTDTQYF	TGTGCCAGCAGCTTATCAATAGCGGGACCCACAGATACGCAGTATTTT
-	TRBD1	TRBV20-1	TRBJ2-3	CSAIPPGQGANTDTQYF	TGCAGTGCGATACCCCCCGGGCAGGGGGCTAACACAGATACGCAGTATTTT
once	TRBD1	TRBV10-3	TRBJ2-1	CAIKVGQGIDNEQFF	TGTGCCATCAAAGTCGGACAGGGAATAGACAATGAGCAGTTCTTC
many	-	TRBV12-3/TRBV12-4	TRBJ1-2	CASSLSLQMRGGYTF	TGTGCCAGCAGTTTAAGTTTGCAGATGAGAGGGGGCTACACCTTC
many	TRBD1	TRBV12-3/TRBV12-4	TRBJ1-5	CASSPDRGNQPQHF	TGTGCCAGCAGTCCGGACAGGGGCAATCAGCCCCAGCATTTT
few	-	TRBV19	TRBJ2-7	CASSIPGQISYEQYF	TGTGCCAGTAGTATCCCAGGACAGATCTCCTACGAGCAGTACTTC
-	TRBD2	TRBV4-2	TRBJ2-2	CASSPRTSGMFSGELFF	TGTGCCAGCAGCCCCAGGACTAGCGGGATGTTCAGCGGGGAGCTGTTTTTT
many	-	TRBV5-6	TRBJ2-1	CASSLDYRSGQFF	TGTGCCAGCAGCTTGGACTACCGTTCTGGGCAGTTCTTC
many	TRBD1	TRBV5-1	TRBJ2-7	CASSLDPDRGYEQYF	TGCGCCAGCAGCTTGGATCCGGACAGGGGCTACGAGCAGTACTTC
few	-	TRBV6-2/TRBV6-3	TRBJ2-3	CASSYRRGPDTQYF	TGTGCCAGCAGTTACAGGCGGGGCCCAGATACGCAGTATTTT
-	-	TRBV24-1	TRBJ2-3	CATSDKDSTDTQYF	TGTGCCACCAGTGATAAGGATAGCACAGATACGCAGTATTTT
-	-	TRBV10-3	TRBJ1-6	CAISPEGGVNSPLHF	TGTGCCATCAGTCCTGAGGGGGGGGTTAATTCACCCCTCCACTTT
-	-	TRBV4-1	TRBJ1-4	CASSPQDGSIKPNEKLFF	TGCGCCAGCAGCCCCCAGGACGGATCAATTAAGCCTAATGAAAAACTGTTTTTT
many	TRBD2	TRBV9	TRBJ2-1	CASRTGTSGPGEQFF	TGTGCCAGCAGAACAGGGACTAGCGGGCCTGGGGAGCAGTTCTTC
-	TRBD1	TRBV19	TRBJ1-3	CASSPRTGGGNTIYF	TGTGCCAGTAGTCCACGGACAGGGGGTGGAAACACCATATATTTT
once	TRBD2	TRBV7-9	TRBJ2-7	CVSSQWTSGTEGEQYF	TGTGTCAGCAGCCAGTGGACTAGCGGGACAGAGGGCGAGCAGTACTTC
-	TRBD1	TRBV7-9	TRBJ2-1	CASSLTPGQGRSSYNEQFF	TGTGCCAGCAGCTTAACGCCAGGACAGGGGCGTAGCTCCTACAATGAGCAGTTCTTC
-	-	TRBV5-1	TRBJ1-2	CASSPGGRSMSYTF	TGCGCCAGCAGCCCTGGGGGACGGAGTATGAGCTACACCTTC
-	-	TRBV6-1	TRBJ2-7	CASSRGAGYEQYF	TGTGCCAGCAGCAGGGGTGCGGGGTACGAGCAGTACTTC
few	-	TRBV5-1	TRBJ2-1	CASSFEEGGNNEQFF	TGCGCCAGCAGCTTCGAGGAAGGAGGTAACAATGAGCAGTTCTTC
-	TRBD2	TRBV7-2	TRBJ2-7	CASVLAGGPSPYEQYF	TGTGCCAGCGTTCTAGCGGGAGGGCCGTCCCCCTACGAGCAGTACTTC
-	-	TRBV6-1	TRBJ2-6	CASAMGAEGANVLTF	TGTGCCAGCGCGATGGGGGCGGAAGGGGCCAACGTCCTGACTTTC
many	TRBD1	TRBV7-8	TRBJ1-5	CASSPPRTGSDQPQHF	TGTGCCAGCAGCCCCCCACGGACAGGGAGCGATCAGCCCCAGCATTTT
few	-	TRBV7-3	TRBJ2-1	CASSPHGGGFSNEQFF	TGTGCCAGCAGCCCCCATGGGGGAGGTTTTTCGAATGAGCAGTTCTTC
many	-	TRBV7-2	TRBJ2-3	CASIRGKQVSTDTQYF	TGTGCCAGCATCCGAGGAAAGCAGGTGTCCACAGATACGCAGTATTTT
many	-	TRBV3-1	TRBJ2-5	CASSRWDTLGSETQYF	TGTGCCAGCAGCCGATGGGACACCCTGGGTTCAGAGACCCAGTACTTC
many	-	TRBV12-5	TRBJ2-1	CASGLGETSYNEQFF	TGTGCTAGTGGTTTGGGAGAGACCTCCTACAATGAGCAGTTCTTC
-	TRBD1	TRBV5-1	TRBJ2-5	CASTTGQGETQYF	TGCGCCAGCACCACGGGACAGGGGGAGACCCAGTACTTC
many	-	TRBV28	TRBJ1-1	CASSPRAPGGAEAFF	TGTGCCAGCAGCCCCCGGGCCCCGGGTGGGGCTGAAGCTTTCTTT
-	TRBD1	TRBV7-9	TRBJ2-3	CASSGGQGLPDTQYF	TGTGCCAGCAGCGGGGGACAGGGGTTACCAGATACGCAGTATTTT
few	-	TRBV7-9	TRBJ1-6	CASSLAEGGHPPLHF	TGTGCCAGCAGCTTAGCGGAGGGGGGACATCCACCCCTCCACTTT
many	-	TRBV28	TRBJ2-7	CASSVAPNLGGYEQYF	TGTGCCAGCAGTGTAGCCCCCAACCTGGGAGGTTACGAGCAGTACTTC
few	-	TRBV2	TRBJ2-6	CASSISGEGTGANVLTF	TGTGCCAGCAGTATTAGCGGAGAGGGGACTGGGGCCAACGTCCTGACTTTC
-	TRBD1	TRBV5-4	TRBJ1-2	CASTLGTGVLGYTF	TGTGCCAGCACCCTGGGGACAGGGGTCTTAGGCTACACCTTC
many	TRBD1	TRBV7-2	TRBJ2-4	CASRGQAINIQYF	TGTGCCAGCAGGGGACAGGCTATAAACATTCAGTACTTC
few	TRBD2	TRBV7-2	TRBJ2-7	CASSPGLATGFPSYEQYF	TGTGCCAGCAGCCCGGGACTAGCGACTGGGTTCCCCTCCTACGAGCAGTACTTC
-	TRBD2	TRBV7-2	TRBJ2-1	CASTLNSGSYEQFF	TGTGCCAGCACCCTGAACAGCGGGAGCTATGAGCAGTTCTTC
many	-	TRBV30	TRBJ1-4	CAWSVWTPTNEKLFF	TGTGCCTGGAGTGTATGGACACCAACTAATGAAAAACTGTTTTTT
few	TRBD2	TRBV4-2	TRBJ2-7	CASSHSSGSKDEQYF	TGTGCCAGCAGCCATTCTAGCGGGAGTAAAGACGAGCAGTACTTC
many	-	TRBV18	TRBJ2-7	CASSPERTQLIEQYF	TGTGCCAGCTCACCGGAGAGAACCCAATTGATCGAGCAGTACTTC
-	-	TRBV18	TRBJ2-5	CASSPWATLETQYF	TGTGCCAGCTCACCTTGGGCAACCTTAGAGACCCAGTACTTC
-	-	TRBV4-1	TRBJ1-1	CASSPGGGKGYMNTEAFF	TGCGCCAGCAGCCCCGGCGGGGGAAAAGGCTACATGAACACTGAAGCTTTCTTT
-	-	TRBV20-1	TRBJ2-5	CSAESGGETQYF	TGCAGTGCGGAATCGGGCGGGGAGACCCAGTACTTC